This entry lists 2 T cell receptor beta chains sequenced from one sample in a study of blood T cells in healthy people across ages. A second 7 to 11 cycle PCR used barcoded and J-beta primers. TCRdb recomputed calls from the 5' RACE reads with MiXCR, one row per CDR3 protein. Of some 1.5 million distinct CDR3 sequences in the sample, approximately 43% were seen once. Sequencing was carried out using blood. Receptor source: a young woman in good health.

Note on this clonotype: The junction does not match germline at one end; this may be a read error. The chain links TRBV6-5 to TRBJ1-5, with unresolved D. Germline CDR1 MNHEY, CDR2 SVGAGI. This CDR3 has 14 amino acids. The CDR3 here is CASSYSKGNQPQHF. CDR3 in DNA: TGTGCCAGCAGTTACTCGAAGGGCAACCAGCCCCAGCATTTT.

This clonotype occurred a few times. The chain recombines TRBV27 with TRBJ2-3; D gene unclear. The CDR3 loop spans 15 amino acids. Germline-derived CDR1 and CDR2 are MNHEY and SMNVEV (reference sequence). Trimming removed 7 bases from V and 2 bases from J, with 16 bases in between. CDR3 sequence reads: CASIPLGKNTDTQYF. CDR3 nucleotides: TGTGCCAGCATTCCCTTGGGGAAAAACACAGATACGCAGTATTTT.